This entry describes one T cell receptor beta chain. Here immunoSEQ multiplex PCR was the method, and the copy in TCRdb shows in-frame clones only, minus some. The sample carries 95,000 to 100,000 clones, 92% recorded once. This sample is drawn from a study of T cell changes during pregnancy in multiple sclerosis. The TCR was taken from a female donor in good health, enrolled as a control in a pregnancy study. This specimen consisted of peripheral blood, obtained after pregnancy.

CDR3 in DNA: TGTGCCAGCAGCCAAAGGGGGGGCAGCGGTCAGCCCCAGCATTTT. Translated: CASSQRGGSGQPQHF. The rearrangement joins TRBV11-2 to TRBJ1-5; D possibly corresponds to TRBD1 (6 bases). V was clipped by 5 bases and J by 6 bases, with 17 bases between them. This CDR3 comprises 15 residues. Germline assignment: CDR1 SGHAT and CDR2 FQNNGV.